This T cell receptor beta chain was sequenced during a study of T cells in localized non-small cell lung cancer. The CDR3 consists of 15 residues. Per germline, CDR1 MDHEN and CDR2 SYDVKM. Trimming pared 5 bases from V and 1 base from J, leaving 15 bases between. TCRdb's copy holds only in-frame clones and misses some; the assay was immunoSEQ multiplex PCR. Here the sample spans a few thousand clones, around 33% being singletons. The clonotype comes from a male donor aged 60 or older with stage I lung adenocarcinoma. The material sequenced was normal lung tissue next to the tumor, taken before any cancer treatment. This chain connects TRBV28 to TRBJ2-7; the D call may be TRBD1 or TRBD2 (5 bases each). The CDR3, as DNA: TGTGCCAGCAGTAGGACCGGGACCCGATCCTACGAGCAGTACTTC. It translates to CASSRTGTRSYEQYF. Based on the CDR3 plus reference TRBV28 and TRBJ2-7, the full variable domain is DVKVTQSSRYLVKRTGEKVFLECVQDMDHENMFWYRQDPGLGLRLIYFSYDVKMKEKGDIPEGYSVSREKKERFSLILESASTNQTSMYLCASSRTGTRSYEQYFGPGTRLTVT.